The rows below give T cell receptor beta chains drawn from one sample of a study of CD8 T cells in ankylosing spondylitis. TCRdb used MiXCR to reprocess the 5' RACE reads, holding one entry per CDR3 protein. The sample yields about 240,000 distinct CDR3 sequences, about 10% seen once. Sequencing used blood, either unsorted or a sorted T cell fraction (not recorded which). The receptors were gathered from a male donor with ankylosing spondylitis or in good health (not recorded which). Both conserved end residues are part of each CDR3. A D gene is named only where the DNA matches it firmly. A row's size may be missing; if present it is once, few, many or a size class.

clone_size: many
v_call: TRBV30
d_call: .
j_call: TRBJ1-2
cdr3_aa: CAWSAAGDIGGYTF
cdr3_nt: TGTGCCTGGAGTGCCGCAGGGGACATCGGTGGCTACACCTTC

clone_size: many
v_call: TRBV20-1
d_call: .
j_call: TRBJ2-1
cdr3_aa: CSARRGAGWNEQFF
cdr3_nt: TGCAGTGCTAGACGGGGGGCAGGCTGGAATGAGCAGTTCTTC

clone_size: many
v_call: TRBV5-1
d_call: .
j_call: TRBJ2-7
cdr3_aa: CASSNAGYEQYF
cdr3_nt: TGCGCCAGCTCTAATGCTGGCTACGAGCAGTACTTC

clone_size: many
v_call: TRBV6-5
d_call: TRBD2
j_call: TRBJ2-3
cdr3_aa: CASSYLRGGLADTQYF
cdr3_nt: TGTGCCAGCAGTTACTTGCGGGGGGGCCTCGCAGATACGCAGTATTTT

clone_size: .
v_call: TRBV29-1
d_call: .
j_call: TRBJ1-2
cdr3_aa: CSVPTSDLVGYTF
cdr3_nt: TGCAGCGTCCCGACCTCTGACCTTGTCGGCTACACCTTC

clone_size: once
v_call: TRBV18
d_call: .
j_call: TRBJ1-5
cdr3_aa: CASRPDRGLNQPQHF
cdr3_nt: TGTGCCAGCCGCCCGGACAGAGGGCTTAATCAGCCCCAGCATTTT

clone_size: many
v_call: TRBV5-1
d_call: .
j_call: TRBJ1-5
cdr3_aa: CASSLDGGGKPQHF
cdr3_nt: TGCGCCAGCAGCTTGGATGGGGGCGGGAAGCCCCAGCATTTT

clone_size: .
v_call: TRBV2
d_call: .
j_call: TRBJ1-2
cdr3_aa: CASSEGLYGYTF
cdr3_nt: TGTGCCAGCAGTGAGGGCCTCTATGGCTACACCTTC

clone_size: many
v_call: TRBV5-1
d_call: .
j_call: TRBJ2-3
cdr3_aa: CASSLVGSGTQYF
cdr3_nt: TGCGCCAGCAGCTTGGTCGGCTCGGGTACGCAGTATTTT

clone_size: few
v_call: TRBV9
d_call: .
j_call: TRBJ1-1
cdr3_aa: CASSVRSVNTEAFF
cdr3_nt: TGTGCCAGCAGCGTACGCAGTGTGAACACTGAAGCTTTCTTT

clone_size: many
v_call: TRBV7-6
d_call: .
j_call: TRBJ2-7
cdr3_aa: CASSFQSYEQYF
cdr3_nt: TGTGCCAGCAGCTTCCAGTCCTACGAGCAGTACTTC

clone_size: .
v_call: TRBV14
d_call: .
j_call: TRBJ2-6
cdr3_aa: CASSQVTRASGANVLTF
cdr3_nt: TGTGCCAGCAGCCAAGTAACCAGGGCCTCTGGGGCCAACGTCCTGACTTTC

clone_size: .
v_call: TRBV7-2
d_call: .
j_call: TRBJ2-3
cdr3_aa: CASSFGGELPDTQYF
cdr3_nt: TGTGCCAGCAGCTTTGGAGGCGAACTTCCAGATACGCAGTATTTT

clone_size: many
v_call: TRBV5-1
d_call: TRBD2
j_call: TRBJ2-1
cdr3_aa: CASSLDTSGVYEQFF
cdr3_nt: TGCGCCAGCAGCTTGGATACTAGCGGGGTCTATGAGCAGTTCTTC

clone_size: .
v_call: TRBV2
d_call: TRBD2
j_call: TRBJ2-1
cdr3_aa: CASSERLAGLNEQFF
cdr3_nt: TGTGCCAGCAGTGAACGGCTAGCGGGTTTGAATGAGCAGTTCTTC

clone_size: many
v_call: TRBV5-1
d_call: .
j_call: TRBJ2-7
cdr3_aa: CASSITGYEQYF
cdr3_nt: TGCGCCAGCAGCATCACAGGCTACGAGCAGTACTTC

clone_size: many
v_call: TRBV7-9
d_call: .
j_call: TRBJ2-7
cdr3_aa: CASRSATSYEQYF
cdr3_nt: TGTGCCAGCCGCAGTGCGACCTCCTACGAGCAGTACTTC

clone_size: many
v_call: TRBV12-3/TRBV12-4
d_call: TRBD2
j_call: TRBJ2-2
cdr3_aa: CASSPAGGRTGELFF
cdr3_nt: TGTGCCAGCAGCCCAGCGGGGGGGCGTACCGGGGAGCTGTTTTTT

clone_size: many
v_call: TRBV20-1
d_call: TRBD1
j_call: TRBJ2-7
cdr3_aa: CSAREATGARYEQYF
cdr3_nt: TGCAGTGCTAGGGAGGCGACAGGGGCCAGGTACGAGCAGTACTTC

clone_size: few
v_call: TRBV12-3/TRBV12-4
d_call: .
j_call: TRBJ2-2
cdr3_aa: CASRTGWPGGELFF
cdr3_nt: TGTGCCAGCAGAACGGGATGGCCGGGCGGGGAGCTGTTTTTT

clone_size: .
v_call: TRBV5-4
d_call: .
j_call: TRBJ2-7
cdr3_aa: CASSGSGTPGEQYF
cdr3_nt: TGTGCCAGCAGCGGGTCCGGGACTCCAGGCGAGCAGTACTTC

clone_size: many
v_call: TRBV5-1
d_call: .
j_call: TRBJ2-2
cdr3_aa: CASSSRRLNTGELFF
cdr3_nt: TGCGCCAGCAGCTCTAGACGGTTGAACACCGGGGAGCTGTTTTTT